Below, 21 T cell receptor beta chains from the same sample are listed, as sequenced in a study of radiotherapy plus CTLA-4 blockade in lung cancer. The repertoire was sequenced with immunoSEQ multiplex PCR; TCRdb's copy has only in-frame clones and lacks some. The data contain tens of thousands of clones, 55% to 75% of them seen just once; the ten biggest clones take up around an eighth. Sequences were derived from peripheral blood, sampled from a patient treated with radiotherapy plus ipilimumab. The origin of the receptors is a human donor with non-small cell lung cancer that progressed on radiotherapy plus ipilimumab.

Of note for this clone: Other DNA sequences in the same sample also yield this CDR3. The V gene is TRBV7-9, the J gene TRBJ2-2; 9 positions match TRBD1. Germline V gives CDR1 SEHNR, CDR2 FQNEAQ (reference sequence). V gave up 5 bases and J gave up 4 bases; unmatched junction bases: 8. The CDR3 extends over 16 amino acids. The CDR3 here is CASSPQGQGSTGELFF. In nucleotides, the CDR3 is TGTGCCAGCAGCCCCCAGGGACAGGGCAGCACCGGGGAGCTGTTTTTT.

The CDR3 sequence: CASSRGLSYEQYF. The CDR3 DNA reads TGTGCCAGCAGCCGGGGACTCTCCTACGAGCAGTACTTC. The rearrangement uses TRBV27 and TRBJ2-7; D might be TRBD2 (6 bases). Germline CDR1 reads MNHEY; CDR2 reads SMNVEV (reference sequence). The CDR3 is made up of 13 amino acids. V dropped 6 bases and J dropped 0 bases, with 9 bases sitting between them.

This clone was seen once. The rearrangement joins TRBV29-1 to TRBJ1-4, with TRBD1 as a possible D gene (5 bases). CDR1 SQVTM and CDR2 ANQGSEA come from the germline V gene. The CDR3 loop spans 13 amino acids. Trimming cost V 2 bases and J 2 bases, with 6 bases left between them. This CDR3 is CSVEKGTNEKLFF. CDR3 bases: TGCAGCGTTGAAAAGGGGACTAATGAAAAACTGTTTTTT. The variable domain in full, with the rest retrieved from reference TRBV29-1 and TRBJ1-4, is SAVISQKPSRDICQRGTSLTIQCQVDSQVTMMFWYRQQPGQSLTLIATANQGSEATYESGFVIDKFPISRPNLTFSTLTVSNMSPEDSSIYLCSVEKGTNEKLFFGSGTQLSVL.

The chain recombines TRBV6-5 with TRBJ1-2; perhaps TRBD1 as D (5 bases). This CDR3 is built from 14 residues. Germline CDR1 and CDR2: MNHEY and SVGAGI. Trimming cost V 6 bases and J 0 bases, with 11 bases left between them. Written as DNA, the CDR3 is TGTGCCAGCAGGGCCCGGGGCCCTAACTATGGCTACACCTTC. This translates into CASRARGPNYGYTF.

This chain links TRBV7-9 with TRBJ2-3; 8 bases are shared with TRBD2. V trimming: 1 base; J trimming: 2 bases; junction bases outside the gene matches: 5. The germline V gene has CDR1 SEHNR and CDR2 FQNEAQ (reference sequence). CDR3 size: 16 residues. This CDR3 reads CASSLVSGGPTDTQYF. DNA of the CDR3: TGTGCCAGCAGCTTAGTGAGCGGGGGACCCACAGATACGCAGTATTTT. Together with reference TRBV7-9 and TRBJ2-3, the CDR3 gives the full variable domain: DTGVSQNPRHKITKRGQNVTFRCDPISEHNRLYWYRQTLGQGPEFLTYFQNEAQLEKSRLLSDRFSAERPKGSFSTLEIQRTEQGDSAMYLCASSLVSGGPTDTQYFGPGTRLTVL.

Written as DNA, the CDR3 is TGTGCCAGCAGTCAAACCTTGGAAAGAGCTTTCTTT. It specifies CASSQTLERAFF. The V call is TRBV11-2, the J call TRBJ1-1, with D hard to call. V lost 6 bases and J 10 bases, leaving 15 bases between the germline ends. Germline V gene sequence: CDR1 SGHAT, CDR2 FQNNGV. CDR3 length: 12 residues.

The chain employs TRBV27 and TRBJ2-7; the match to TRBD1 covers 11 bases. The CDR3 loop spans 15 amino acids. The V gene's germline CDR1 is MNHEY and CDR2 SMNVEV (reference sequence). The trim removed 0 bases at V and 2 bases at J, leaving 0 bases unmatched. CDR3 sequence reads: CASSLSGQGAYEQYF. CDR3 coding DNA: TGTGCCAGCAGTTTATCGGGACAGGGGGCCTACGAGCAGTACTTC.

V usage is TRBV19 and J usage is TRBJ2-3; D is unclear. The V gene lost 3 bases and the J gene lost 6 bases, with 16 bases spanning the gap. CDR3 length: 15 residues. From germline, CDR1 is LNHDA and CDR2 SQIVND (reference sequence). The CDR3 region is CASSMIRLRLDTQYF. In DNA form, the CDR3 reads TGTGCCAGTAGTATGATCAGGCTCCGATTGGATACGCAGTATTTT.

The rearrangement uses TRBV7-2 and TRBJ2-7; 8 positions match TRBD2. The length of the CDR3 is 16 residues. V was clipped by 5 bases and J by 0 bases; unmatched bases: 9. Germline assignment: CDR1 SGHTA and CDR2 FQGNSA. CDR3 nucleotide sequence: TGTGCCAGCAGCCCCATTTTAGCGGGGAGCTCCTACGAGCAGTACTTC. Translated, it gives CASSPILAGSSYEQYF.

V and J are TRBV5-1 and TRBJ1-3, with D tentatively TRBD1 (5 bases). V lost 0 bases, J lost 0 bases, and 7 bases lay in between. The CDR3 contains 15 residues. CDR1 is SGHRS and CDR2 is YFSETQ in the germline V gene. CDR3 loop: CASSLDGGSGNTIYF. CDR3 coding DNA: TGCGCCAGCAGCTTGGATGGGGGCTCTGGAAACACCATATATTTT.

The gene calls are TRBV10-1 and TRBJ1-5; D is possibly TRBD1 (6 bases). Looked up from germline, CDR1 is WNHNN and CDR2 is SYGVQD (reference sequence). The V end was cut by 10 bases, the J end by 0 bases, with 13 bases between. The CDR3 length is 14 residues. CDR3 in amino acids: CATRGGYSNQPQHF. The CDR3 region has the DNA TGCGCCACTCGCGGGGGCTATAGCAATCAGCCCCAGCATTTT.

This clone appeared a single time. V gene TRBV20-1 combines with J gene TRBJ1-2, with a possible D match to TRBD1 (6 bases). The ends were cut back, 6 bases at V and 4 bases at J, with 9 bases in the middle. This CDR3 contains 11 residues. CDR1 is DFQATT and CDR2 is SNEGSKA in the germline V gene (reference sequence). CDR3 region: CSATGTYGYTF. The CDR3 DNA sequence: TGCAGTGCAACAGGGACCTATGGCTACACCTTC.

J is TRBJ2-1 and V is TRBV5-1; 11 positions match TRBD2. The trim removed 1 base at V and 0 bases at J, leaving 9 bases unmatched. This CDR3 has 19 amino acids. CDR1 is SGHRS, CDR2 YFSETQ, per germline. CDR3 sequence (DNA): TGCGCCAGCAGCTTGACCGCGGGACTAGCGGTTAGCTCCTACAATGAGCAGTTCTTC. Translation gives CASSLTAGLAVSSYNEQFF. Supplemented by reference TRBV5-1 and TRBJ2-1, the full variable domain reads KAGVTQTPRYLIKTRGQQVTLSCSPISGHRSVSWYQQTPGQGLQFLFEYFSETQRNKGNFPGRFSGRQFSNSRSEMNVSTLELGDSALYLCASSLTAGLAVSSYNEQFFGPGTRLTVL.

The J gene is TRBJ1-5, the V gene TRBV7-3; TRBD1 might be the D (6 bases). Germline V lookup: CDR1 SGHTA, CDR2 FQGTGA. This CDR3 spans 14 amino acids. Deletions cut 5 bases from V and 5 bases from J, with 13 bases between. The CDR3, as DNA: TGTGCCAGCAGCCCAAAGACAGGAGATCAGCCCCAGCATTTT. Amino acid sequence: CASSPKTGDQPQHF.

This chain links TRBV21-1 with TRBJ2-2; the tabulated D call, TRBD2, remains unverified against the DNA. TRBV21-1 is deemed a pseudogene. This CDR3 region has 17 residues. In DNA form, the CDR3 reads TGTGCCAGCCGCAGGTTGACTAGCGGGGGGCTCACCGGGGAGCTGTTTTTT. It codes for CASRRLTSGGLTGELFF.

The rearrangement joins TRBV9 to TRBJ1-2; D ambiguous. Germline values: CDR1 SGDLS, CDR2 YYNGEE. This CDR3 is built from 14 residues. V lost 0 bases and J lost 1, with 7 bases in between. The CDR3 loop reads CASSVGPDNYGYTF. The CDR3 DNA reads TGTGCCAGCAGCGTAGGGCCAGATAACTATGGCTACACCTTC.

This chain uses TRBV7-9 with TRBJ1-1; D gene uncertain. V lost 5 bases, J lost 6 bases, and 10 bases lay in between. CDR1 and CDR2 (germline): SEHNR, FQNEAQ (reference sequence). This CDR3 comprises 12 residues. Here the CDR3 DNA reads TGTGCCAGCAGCCGGACCGGAGCTGAAGCTTTCTTT. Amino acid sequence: CASSRTGAEAFF.

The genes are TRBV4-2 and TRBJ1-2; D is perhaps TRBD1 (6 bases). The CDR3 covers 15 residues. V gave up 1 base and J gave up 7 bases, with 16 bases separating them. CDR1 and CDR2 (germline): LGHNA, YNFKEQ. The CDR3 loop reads CASSQGSITGFGYTF. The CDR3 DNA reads TGTGCCAGCAGCCAAGGGTCGATTACAGGGTTTGGCTACACCTTC.

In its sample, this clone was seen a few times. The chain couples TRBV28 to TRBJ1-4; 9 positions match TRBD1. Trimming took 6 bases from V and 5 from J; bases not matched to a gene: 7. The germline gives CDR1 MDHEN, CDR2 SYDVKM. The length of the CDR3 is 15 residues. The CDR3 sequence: CASSSPTGGNEKLFF. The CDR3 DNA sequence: TGTGCCAGCAGCTCCCCGACAGGGGGAAATGAAAAACTGTTTTTT.

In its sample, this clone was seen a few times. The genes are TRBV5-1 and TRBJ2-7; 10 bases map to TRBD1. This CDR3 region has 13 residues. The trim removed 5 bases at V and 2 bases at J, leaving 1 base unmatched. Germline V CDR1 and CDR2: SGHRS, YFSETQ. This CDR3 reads CASRGTGAYEQYF. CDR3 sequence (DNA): TGCGCCAGCAGGGGGACAGGGGCCTACGAGCAGTACTTC.

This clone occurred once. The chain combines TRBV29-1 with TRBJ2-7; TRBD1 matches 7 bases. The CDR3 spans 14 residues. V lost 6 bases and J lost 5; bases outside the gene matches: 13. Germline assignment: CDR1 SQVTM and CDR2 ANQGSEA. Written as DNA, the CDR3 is TGCAGCGTGCAAACCGGGACAGAGTTAAACGAGCAGTACTTC. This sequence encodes CSVQTGTELNEQYF.